The source of this T cell receptor beta chain is a study of blood T cell repertoires in COVID-19. Germline CDR1 and CDR2: MDHEN and SYDVKM. The V gene lost 0 bases and the J gene lost 7 bases, with 13 bases spanning the gap. The CDR3 consists of 15 residues. TCRdb's table, derived via immunoSEQ multiplex PCR, lists solely in-frame clones and lacks some. Of approximately 290,000 clones detected, around 90% appear once; the ten largest clones hold approximately 2.4%. This TCR came from a man aged 18-30 years with active or convalescent COVID-19. This sequence joins TRBV28 and TRBJ2-1; tentatively, D is TRBD1 (6 bases). Sequences were obtained from peripheral blood. The CDR3 is CASSLWATGQNEQFF. The CDR3, as DNA: TGTGCCAGCAGTTTATGGGCGACAGGACAAAATGAGCAGTTCTTC.